These T cell receptor beta chains were read from a single sample in a study of cytomegalovirus exposure and HLA in healthy donors. TCRdb keeps only in-frame clones here, not all; method: immunoSEQ multiplex PCR. The data show 150,000 to 200,000 clones, under 90% seen once. The sample was PBMCs. These receptors were taken from a man aged 18 to 29 in good health and CMV-seronegative. Each CDR3 is given with its conserved first and last residue. The D gene is left open where the match is weak. Only part of the rows carry a size: once, few, many, or a class if the clone is expanded.

v_call	d_call	clone_size	j_call	cdr3_nt	cdr3_aa
TRBV7-3	-	once	TRBJ2-6	TGTGCCAGCAGTCCACCGGGACTGAGCTCTGGGGCCAACGTCCTGACTTTC	CASSPPGLSSGANVLTF
TRBV7-6	TRBD1	-	TRBJ2-7	TGTGCCAGCAGTTTTGGACAGGGGATCTCCTACGAGCAGTACTTC	CASSFGQGISYEQYF
TRBV2	-	-	TRBJ2-7	TGTGCCAGCGTGGAGGGTACATCCTACGAGCAGTACTTC	CASVEGTSYEQYF
TRBV7-3	TRBD1	once	TRBJ2-1	TGTGCCAGCAGCCCAGGGACAGGCCGTTACAATGAGCAGTTCTTC	CASSPGTGRYNEQFF
TRBV28	TRBD1	-	TRBJ2-5	TGTGCCAGCAGTTTCCCCGGGACAGGGCACCAAGAGACCCAGTACTTC	CASSFPGTGHQETQYF
TRBV6-4	TRBD2	few	TRBJ2-1	TGTGCCAGCAGTATCGGACTAGCGGGAGATGAGCAGTTCTTC	CASSIGLAGDEQFF
TRBV5-1	TRBD1	-	TRBJ1-4	TGCGCCAGCAGCCGGGACAGTAGAAATGAAAAACTGTTTTTT	CASSRDSRNEKLFF
TRBV2	TRBD1	-	TRBJ2-4	TGTGCCAGCAGGATGACAGGGGTTGACAAAAACATTCAGTACTTC	CASRMTGVDKNIQYF
TRBV28	TRBD2	-	TRBJ2-7	TGTGCCAGCAGCTCTTCGACTAGCGGGCACGGTGGGAGCGAGCAGTACTTC	CASSSSTSGHGGSEQYF
TRBV6-5	TRBD1	-	TRBJ2-7	TGTGCCAGCAGTTTCACTCAGGGGGCGGGCGCCGACGAGCAGTACTTC	CASSFTQGAGADEQYF
TRBV25-1	-	once	TRBJ2-5	TGTGCCAGCAGTGAATCATCGGTGGTACAGGGAGAAGAGACCCAGTACTTC	CASSESSVVQGEETQYF
TRBV27	TRBD1	-	TRBJ1-2	TGTGCCAGCAGGTGGAGGGGACAGGCTAACTATGGCTACACCTTC	CASRWRGQANYGYTF
TRBV6-9	-	few	TRBJ2-7	TGTGCCAGCAGTTATTCGGGGCTACACCTGAGAGAGCAGTACTTC	CASSYSGLHLREQYF